Listed below are T cell receptor beta chains from one sample, sequenced in a study of cytomegalovirus exposure and HLA in healthy donors. TCRdb keeps only in-frame clones here, not all; method: immunoSEQ multiplex PCR. Among 100,000 to 120,000 clones listed, over 60% were seen once. The sequencing sample was made of PBMCs. These TCRs come from a man younger than 45 in good health and CMV-seropositive. CDR3s include the opening cysteine and the closing phenylalanine or tryptophan. A D gene is named only where the DNA matches it firmly. For some rows the clone size is stated as once, few or many, or as a class when expanded; others skip it.

TRBV19	.	TRBJ2-3	.	TGTGCCAGTACCTCGTCGGCCCAGGCCACAGATACGCAGTATTTT	CASTSSAQATDTQYF
TRBV13	.	TRBJ1-1	.	TGTGCCAGCAGCTGGGGGGGCGGAGCTTTCTTT	CASSWGGGAFF
TRBV27	.	TRBJ2-3	.	TGTGCCAGCAGTTGGGGGGGGGCCCCCGATACGCAGTATTTT	CASSWGGAPDTQYF
TRBV5-4	TRBD2	TRBJ2-2	.	TGTGCCAGCAGCTTATCTAGCGGATACACCGGGGAGCTGTTTTTT	CASSLSSGYTGELFF
TRBV28	.	TRBJ1-3	.	TGTGCCAGCAGCTACCCCGGCGGGGCCGGAAACACCATATATTTT	CASSYPGGAGNTIYF
TRBV28	.	TRBJ1-2	once	TGTGCCAGCACCTTCGGGCGGGGTAGGGACTATGGCTACACCTTC	CASTFGRGRDYGYTF
TRBV7-2	.	TRBJ1-2	.	TGTGCCAGCAGCTTACTCCGGACAGAGGTTAATGGCTACACCTTC	CASSLLRTEVNGYTF
TRBV29-1	TRBD2	TRBJ2-1	.	TGCAGCGTCACCGTAAGCGGACTAGCGGGGGATGAGCAGTTCTTC	CSVTVSGLAGDEQFF
TRBV4-2	.	TRBJ1-6	.	TGTGCCAGCAGCCAAGATCTAGCGGCCAGCTCCTATAATTCACCCCTCCACTTT	CASSQDLAASSYNSPLHF
TRBV29-1	TRBD2	TRBJ2-3	.	TGCAGCTCCATGGGCCTAGACGGGGGGACTTTCACAGATACGCAGTATTTT	CSSMGLDGGTFTDTQYF
TRBV28	.	TRBJ2-3	.	TGTGCCAGCAGTACCCCCGACAGGACCAGAGAGAGGGGTTTCATGCAGTATTTT	CASSTPDRTRERGFMQYF
TRBV11-2	.	TRBJ2-3	.	TGTGCCAGCAGCTTAGCGAGGTCAACAGATACGCAGTATTTT	CASSLARSTDTQYF
TRBV7-9	TRBD1	TRBJ1-5	.	TGTGCCAGCGGGGGGGACAGGGGGTTGGCCCAGCATTTT	CASGGDRGLAQHF
TRBV6-5	.	TRBJ2-7	.	TGTGCCAGCAGATCCCCGGGTTTCGAGCAGTACTTC	CASRSPGFEQYF
TRBV6-5	TRBD1	TRBJ1-6	few	TGTGCCAGCAGTTACTCGTCCAGGGGGGATTCACCCCTCCACTTT	CASSYSSRGDSPLHF
TRBV27	TRBD2	TRBJ2-3	.	TGTGCCAGCAGTCCTGGGACTACCCCACCGTATTTT	CASSPGTTPPYF
TRBV7-9	TRBD1	TRBJ2-2	.	TGTGCCAGCAGCCCCCGGACAGGGGCGGCGAACACCGGGGAGCTGTTTTTT	CASSPRTGAANTGELFF
TRBV13	.	TRBJ1-3	.	TGTGCCAGCAGAGGGGCTGGAAACACCATATATTTT	CASRGAGNTIYF
TRBV7-8	TRBD1	TRBJ1-5	.	TGTGCCAGCAGCACGCCGCTCGGGACAGGCAATCAGCCCCAGCATTTT	CASSTPLGTGNQPQHF
TRBV29-1	.	TRBJ1-5	few	TGCAGCGTTGAAGAGGGGCCTGATCAGCCCCAGCATTTT	CSVEEGPDQPQHF
TRBV27	.	TRBJ2-3	.	TGTGCCAGCAGTTTGGCGGGGGCGGAAGATACGCAGTATTTT	CASSLAGAEDTQYF
TRBV18	TRBD2	TRBJ2-7	.	TGTGCCAGCTCACAAGCTAGCGGGGGTCTCTACGAGCAGTACTTC	CASSQASGGLYEQYF
TRBV13	TRBD1	TRBJ2-7	.	TGTGCCAGCAGCTCGGGACAGGGGACCTACGAGCAGTACTTC	CASSSGQGTYEQYF
TRBV15	.	TRBJ2-3	few	TGTGCCACCAGCAGAGAAACCGGCGGCGCTACAGATACGCAGTATTTT	CATSRETGGATDTQYF
TRBV11-2	TRBD2	TRBJ2-7	.	TGTGCCAGCAGCCCCGACCGGCGGGGGTGTTGGTTC	CASSPDRRGCWF
TRBV9	TRBD1	TRBJ1-1	.	TGTGCCAGCAGCGTGGGGGACAGTCGCACTGAAGCTTTCTTT	CASSVGDSRTEAFF
TRBV18	TRBD1	TRBJ1-2	.	TGTGCCAGCTCACCGGGACAGGGGGAAGACTATGGCTACACCTTC	CASSPGQGEDYGYTF
TRBV7-3	TRBD2	TRBJ2-7	few	TGTGCCAGCAGCTTTTTTGCGGGGGAGACCTACGAGCAGTACTTC	CASSFFAGETYEQYF
TRBV4-3	.	TRBJ1-4	.	TGCGCCAGCAGCCCATCAGGGCCCGGAGCAACTAATGAAAAACTGTTTTTT	CASSPSGPGATNEKLFF
TRBV28	.	TRBJ1-5	.	TGTGCCAGCAGTTTGGGGGTGGGGGGGGCCATTAATCAGCCCCAGCATTTT	CASSLGVGGAINQPQHF
TRBV10-3	.	TRBJ2-7	.	TGTGCCATCAGTGAGCCTCCCCGGGAGGAGCAGTACTTC	CAISEPPREEQYF
TRBV18	.	TRBJ2-1	.	TGTGCCAGCTCACCAGAGGGACACCTGAGGGTCAGCTACAATGAGCAGTTCTTC	CASSPEGHLRVSYNEQFF
TRBV9	TRBD2	TRBJ2-1	.	TGTGCCAGCAGCGTAGGTGGTAGCGGGGATGAGCAGTTCTTC	CASSVGGSGDEQFF
TRBV6-1	TRBD2	TRBJ2-3	.	TGTGCCAGCAGTGTGCTGTCCGGACTAGCGGGGGGACAAGATACGCAGTATTTT	CASSVLSGLAGGQDTQYF
TRBV5-1	TRBD2	TRBJ2-7	.	TGCGCCAGCAGCGGAGAGCGGGGGGGCTACGAGCAGTACTTC	CASSGERGGYEQYF
TRBV9	TRBD1	TRBJ2-3	.	TGTGCCAGCAGCGCCCGGACAGGGGGCGGAGGAGATACGCAGTATTTT	CASSARTGGGGDTQYF
TRBV6-5	.	TRBJ2-3	.	TGTGCCAGCAGTTACCAGGTCACTAGCACAGATACGCAGTATTTT	CASSYQVTSTDTQYF
TRBV27	TRBD2	TRBJ2-1	.	TGTGCCAGCAGTTTATCGGGCGGGGGGTTCTACAATGAGCAGTTCTTC	CASSLSGGGFYNEQFF
TRBV13	TRBD2	TRBJ2-1	few	TGTGCCAGCAGCCAATTGACTAGCGGAATCTACAATGAGCAGTTCTTC	CASSQLTSGIYNEQFF
TRBV14	.	TRBJ1-1	once	TGTGCCAGCAGCCAATGGGGCACGGTGAACACTGAAGCTTTCTTT	CASSQWGTVNTEAFF
TRBV5-8	TRBD2	TRBJ2-1	.	TGTGCCAGCAGCTTGGCCGGGACTAGCGGCGGCTTATCGGATAATGAGCAGTTCTTC	CASSLAGTSGGLSDNEQFF